The clone carrying this T cell receptor (beta chain) was picked up many times. Arm-PCR with iRepertoire HTBI primers amplified the CDR3 regions for these TCR beta libraries. TCRdb reprocessed the multiplex PCR reads via MiXCR and lists one record per CDR3 protein. Of 380,000 or so distinct CDR3 sequences listed, 15% to 20% are singletons. CDR3 size: 14 residues. Per germline, CDR1 MDHEN and CDR2 SYDVKM. The ends were cut back, 6 bases at V and 4 bases at J, with 15 bases in the middle. These data originate in a study of regulatory T cells in long-lasting Graves disease. Sample time point: newly diagnosed GD, antithyroid drugs for less than 3 months. Preparation of the TCR library used RNA extracted from PBMCs. These data were also filed under a second study, of T cells in Graves' hyperthyroidism and ophthalmopathy. As that study records: A model of 13 V-J features distinguished ophthalmopathy from stable hyperthyroidism.

The chain recombines TRBV28 with TRBJ1-2, with D possibly matching TRBD1 (6 bases). The material was peripheral blood mononuclear cells (PBMCs), obtained at new diagnosis, from a patient treated with antithyroid drugs. The clonotype was recovered from a woman in her late teens or twenties with Graves disease. CDR3 in DNA: TGTGCCAGCAGAACAGGGAGTTTGTCCTATGGCTACACCTTC. It yields the protein CASRTGSLSYGYTF.